This T cell receptor (beta chain) was sequenced in a study of chemoradiotherapy in HPV16-positive cancers. A note on this clone: The target antigen is unknown.

TCRdb's table, derived via immunoSEQ multiplex PCR, lists solely in-frame clones and lacks some. The sample lists about 4,000 clones, 82% occurring once. Per the germline V gene, CDR1 is PRHDT and CDR2 is FYEKMQ (reference sequence). CDR3 size: 14 residues. J was trimmed by 7 bases and V by 5 bases; bases with no gene match: 9. The study's findings and limits: Only a couple of HPV16-positive patients supplied the functional HPV-specificity definition. Non-HPV-specific T cells did not expand in tumors during treatment, whereas candidate HPV-specific clones and E7-related motifs did. In HPV16-positive patients, HPV-responsive T-cell expansion tracked better recurrence-free survival.

The source was tumor tissue, collected from a patient who underwent chemoradiotherapy. The clonotype was recovered from a human donor with HPV-associated anogenital cancer. The genes are TRBV13 and TRBJ2-3; 7 bases match TRBD2. CDR3 sequence (DNA): TGTGCCAGCAGCCTCTCCCGACTAGCATATACGCAGTATTTT. Protein sequence: CASSLSRLAYTQYF. The full variable domain, rest sourced from reference TRBV13 and TRBJ2-3, is AAGVIQSPRHLIKEKRETATLKCYPIPRHDTVYWYQQGPGQDPQFLISFYEKMQSDKGSIPDRFSAQQFSDYHSELNMSSLELGDSALYFCASSLSRLAYTQYFGPGTRLTVL.